The present entry profiles one TCR beta chain with its context. Its target is unknown. This specimen comes from a study of tumour-infiltrating T cells in Burkitt lymphoma. Study overall: The Burkitt lymphoma cohort spanned all epidemiological subtypes. Repertoire clonality predicted overall and progression-free survival. Overall study results and limits: Several public clonotypes recurred in numerous Burkitt lymphoma patients.

Using immunoSEQ multiplex PCR, the repertoire was profiled, and TCRdb retains in-frame clones only, with some absent. Of 46,000 or so clones detected, approximately 31% appear once; the ten largest clones hold about 3%. Germline V gene data show CDR1 as SEHNR and CDR2 as FQNEAQ (reference sequence). Trimming removed 4 bases from V and 1 base from J, with 10 bases in between. CDR3 length: 14 amino acids. Sequences were obtained from tumor tissue. This clonotype was obtained from a human donor with Burkitt lymphoma. V is TRBV7-9 and J is TRBJ1-1; TRBD1 might be the D (6 bases). CDR3 amino acids: CASSSGTSNTEAFF. DNA for the CDR3: TGTGCCAGCAGCTCAGGGACATCGAACACTGAAGCTTTCTTT.